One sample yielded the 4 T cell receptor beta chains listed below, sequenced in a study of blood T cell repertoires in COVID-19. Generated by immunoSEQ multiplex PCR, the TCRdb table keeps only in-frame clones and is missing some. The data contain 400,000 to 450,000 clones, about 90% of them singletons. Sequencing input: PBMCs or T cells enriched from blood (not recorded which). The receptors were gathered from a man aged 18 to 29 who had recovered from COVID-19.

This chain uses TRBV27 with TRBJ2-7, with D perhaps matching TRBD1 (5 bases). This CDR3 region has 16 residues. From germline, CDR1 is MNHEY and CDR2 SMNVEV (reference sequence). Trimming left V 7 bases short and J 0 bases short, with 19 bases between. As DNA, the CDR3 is TGTGCCAGCAAGAGCCTGGGGCCCTCGAGCTCCTACGAGCAGTACTTC. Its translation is CASKSLGPSSSYEQYF.

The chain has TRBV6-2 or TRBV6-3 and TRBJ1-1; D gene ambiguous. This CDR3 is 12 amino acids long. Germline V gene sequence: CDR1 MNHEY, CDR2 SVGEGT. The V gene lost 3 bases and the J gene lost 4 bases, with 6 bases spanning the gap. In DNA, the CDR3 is TGTGCCAGCAGTTATATGTTCACTGAAGCTTTCTTT. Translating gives CASSYMFTEAFF.

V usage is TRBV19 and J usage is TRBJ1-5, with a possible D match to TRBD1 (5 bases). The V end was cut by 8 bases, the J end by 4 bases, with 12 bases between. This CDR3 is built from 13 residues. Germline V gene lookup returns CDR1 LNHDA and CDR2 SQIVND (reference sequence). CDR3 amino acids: CASGGAANQPQHF. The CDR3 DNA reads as TGTGCCAGTGGCGGGGCAGCTAATCAGCCCCAGCATTTT. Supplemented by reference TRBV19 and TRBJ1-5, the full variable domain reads DGGITQSPKYLFRKEGQNVTLSCEQNLNHDAMYWYRQDPGQGLRLIYYSQIVNDFQKGDIAEGYSVSREKKESFPLTVTSAQKNPTAFYLCASGGAANQPQHFGDGTRLSIL.

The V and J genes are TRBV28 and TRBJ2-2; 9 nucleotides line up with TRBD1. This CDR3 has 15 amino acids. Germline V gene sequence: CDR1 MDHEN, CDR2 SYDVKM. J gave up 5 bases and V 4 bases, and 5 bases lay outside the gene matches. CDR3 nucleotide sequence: TGTGCCAGCAGTTGGAGACAGGGGGTTACCGGGGAGCTGTTTTTT. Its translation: CASSWRQGVTGELFF.